Listed below are T cell receptor beta chains from one sample, sequenced in a study of CD8 T cells in Susac syndrome. From the immunoSEQ multiplex PCR reads, TCRdb called clonotypes with MiXCR, one entry per CDR3 protein. This sample carries about 130,000 distinct CDR3 sequences, around 94% of them seen once, and the ten largest clones take 0.2% to 0.25%. Input material: CD8+ T cells from PBMCs. These receptors all stem from a human donor with Susac syndrome. Each CDR3 is given with its conserved first and last residue. The D gene is left open where the match is weak. Expanded clones are given a class, and other clones once, few, many or no size at all.

abundance,v_gene,d_gene,j_gene,CDR3aa,CDR3nt
.,TRBV18,.,TRBJ2-1,CASSPPANPRHEQFF,TGTGCCAGCTCACCACCCGCTAACCCTAGACATGAGCAGTTCTTC
.,TRBV28,.,TRBJ2-2,CATRAGTLTRLTGELFF,TGTGCCACCCGGGCTGGGACTCTTACGCGGTTGACCGGGGAGCTGTTTTTT
.,TRBV30,.,TRBJ1-2,CAWSDGGANGYTF,TGTGCCTGGAGCGACGGGGGGGCTAATGGCTACACCTTC
.,TRBV6-1,.,TRBJ1-5,CASSEWGQPQHF,TGTGCCAGCAGTGAATGGGGCCAGCCCCAGCATTTT
.,TRBV29-1,.,TRBJ2-7,CSVEDLYEQYF,TGCAGCGTTGAAGATTTATACGAGCAGTACTTC
.,TRBV24-1,.,TRBJ2-3,CATMGAGDTDTQYF,TGTGCCACGATGGGGGCAGGCGACACAGATACGCAGTATTTT
once,TRBV7-9,TRBD2,TRBJ2-7,CASSGGRGTSGVSEQYF,TGTGCCAGCAGCGGCGGGCGGGGGACTAGCGGGGTATCGGAGCAGTACTTC
.,TRBV12-3/TRBV12-4,.,TRBJ1-2,CASSPGPYCTF,TGTGCCAGCAGCCCCGGTCCCTACTGCACCTTC
.,TRBV29-1,TRBD1,TRBJ2-7,CSVEGGQGAQYEQYF,TGCAGCGTTGAGGGCGGACAGGGTGCACAGTACGAGCAGTACTTC
.,TRBV12-5,.,TRBJ2-5,CASGFWGPGETQYF,TGTGCTAGTGGTTTCTGGGGGCCCGGGGAGACCCAGTACTTC
.,TRBV15,.,TRBJ1-1,CATSREVPQDEAFF,TGTGCCACCAGCAGAGAGGTCCCACAGGATGAAGCTTTCTTT
few,TRBV12-3/TRBV12-4,.,TRBJ2-2,CASSLGTGELFF,TGTGCCAGCAGTTTAGGAACCGGGGAGCTGTTTTTT
once,TRBV5-6,.,TRBJ2-5,CASSFLDVGSTTQYF,TGTGCCAGCAGCTTTTTGGATGTCGGAAGCACGACCCAGTACTTC
once,TRBV20-1,TRBD2,TRBJ2-1,CSAREGTSRPNEQFF,TGCAGTGCTAGAGAGGGGACTAGCCGCCCCAATGAGCAGTTCTTC
few,TRBV19,.,TRBJ2-7,CASSIAGDYEQYF,TGTGCCAGTAGTATAGCGGGGGACTACGAGCAGTACTTC
once,TRBV20-1,.,TRBJ2-1,CSARGFSNEQFF,TGCAGTGCTAGAGGTTTTAGCAATGAGCAGTTCTTC
once,TRBV5-4,.,TRBJ2-7,CASSLDGREQYF,TGTGCCAGCAGCTTGGACGGCCGCGAGCAGTACTTC
few,TRBV4-1,.,TRBJ2-7,CASSQDGGSYEQYF,TGCGCCAGCAGCCAAGATGGAGGGTCCTACGAGCAGTACTTC
once,TRBV7-9,.,TRBJ2-3,CASSLEWADTQYF,TGTGCCAGCAGCTTAGAGTGGGCAGATACGCAGTATTTT
.,TRBV12-3/TRBV12-4,.,TRBJ1-2,CASSVTVYGYTF,TGTGCCAGCAGTGTAACAGTCTATGGCTACACCTTC
.,TRBV4-1,TRBD1,TRBJ1-1,CASSGTGGLEAFF,TGCGCCAGCAGTGGTACAGGGGGACTTGAAGCTTTCTTT
.,TRBV27,.,TRBJ2-7,CASRMRGRDYEQYF,TGTGCCAGCAGAATGAGGGGGAGGGACTACGAGCAGTACTTC
.,TRBV20-1,.,TRBJ2-7,CSARGFDRGEQYF,TGCAGTGCTAGGGGCTTCGATCGGGGCGAGCAGTACTTC
.,TRBV3-1,TRBD2,TRBJ2-1,CASSPRESGRTYNEQFF,TGTGCCAGCAGCCCCCGGGAGAGCGGGAGGACCTACAATGAGCAGTTCTTC
.,TRBV7-6,.,TRBJ2-5,CASSPEDQETQYF,TGTGCCAGCAGCCCCGAGGACCAAGAGACCCAGTACTTC
.,TRBV13,TRBD2,TRBJ2-3,CASSLDVTSGDLQGADTQYF,TGTGCCAGCAGCTTAGATGTGACTAGCGGGGACCTCCAGGGAGCAGATACGCAGTATTTT
once,TRBV5-1,.,TRBJ1-2,CASSFQNNYGYTF,TGCGCCAGCAGTTTCCAGAATAACTATGGCTACACCTTC
once,TRBV14,.,TRBJ2-6,CASSQLNSGANVLTF,TGTGCCAGCAGCCAACTAAATTCTGGGGCCAACGTCCTGACTTTC
.,TRBV9,.,TRBJ1-1,CASSPPAGWSTEAFF,TGTGCCAGCAGCCCTCCGGCAGGGTGGTCCACTGAAGCTTTCTTT
.,TRBV9,TRBD2,TRBJ2-1,CASSAGSSGVSYNEQFF,TGTGCCAGCAGCGCCGGGTCTAGCGGGGTCTCCTACAATGAGCAGTTCTTC
.,TRBV9,.,TRBJ2-5,CASSPEGLETQYF,TGTGCCAGCAGCCCCGAGGGGCTCGAGACCCAGTACTTC
.,TRBV19,.,TRBJ1-1,CASSIDGFGTEAFF,TGTGCCAGTAGTATAGACGGGTTCGGCACTGAAGCTTTCTTT
.,TRBV30,.,TRBJ1-1,CAFQGIRVEAFF,TGTGCCTTCCAGGGTATTAGGGTTGAAGCTTTCTTT
.,TRBV5-6,.,TRBJ1-1,CASSPEGQEGEAFF,TGTGCCAGCAGCCCGGAGGGGCAAGAGGGTGAAGCTTTCTTT
.,TRBV13,.,TRBJ2-1,CASSGRGSSDNEQFF,TGTGCCAGCTCGGGCAGGGGCTCTTCAGACAATGAGCAGTTCTTC
.,TRBV12-3/TRBV12-4,TRBD1,TRBJ2-2,CASSLDRGNTGELFF,TGTGCCAGCAGTTTGGACAGGGGGAACACCGGGGAGCTGTTTTTT
once,TRBV2,TRBD2,TRBJ2-2,CASSEERESTGELFF,TGTGCCAGCAGTGAGGAGCGGGAGAGCACCGGGGAGCTGTTTTTT
.,TRBV6-5,.,TRBJ2-7,CASSSGAYEQYF,TGTGCCAGCAGCTCTGGTGCCTACGAGCAGTACTTC
once,TRBV11-2,TRBD1,TRBJ2-1,CASNPGARGPNEQFF,TGTGCCAGCAACCCGGGGGCCAGGGGGCCGAATGAGCAGTTCTTC
.,TRBV10-3,.,TRBJ2-7,CAISESGPAGQYF,TGTGCCATCAGTGAGTCGGGGCCTGCGGGGCAGTACTTC
.,TRBV5-1,TRBD1,TRBJ2-7,CASSTGTGPYEQYF,TGCGCCAGCAGCACCGGGACAGGACCCTACGAGCAGTACTTC
.,TRBV7-9,.,TRBJ2-3,CASSRLEMDGASTDTQYF,TGTGCCAGCAGCCGACTTGAAATGGACGGCGCTAGCACAGATACGCAGTATTTT
.,TRBV5-1,.,TRBJ1-2,CASSPRWGACGYTF,TGCGCCAGCAGCCCCAGATGGGGGGCCTGTGGCTACACCTTC
.,TRBV7-8,TRBD2,TRBJ2-1,CASSLVPSGSYAFF,TGTGCCAGCAGCTTAGTGCCTAGCGGGTCTTATGCGTTCTTC
.,TRBV13,TRBD2,TRBJ2-5,CASSLGNSGGQETQYF,TGTGCCAGCAGCTTAGGGAATAGCGGGGGGCAAGAGACCCAGTACTTC
.,TRBV20-1,.,TRBJ2-2,CSARDFGVANTGELFF,TGCAGTGCTAGAGATTTCGGCGTCGCGAACACCGGGGAGCTGTTTTTT
.,TRBV29-1,.,TRBJ2-7,CSVELDETRSYEQYF,TGCAGCGTTGAATTAGACGAAACACGCTCCTACGAGCAGTACTTC
.,TRBV4-1,.,TRBJ1-3,CASSQTQASGNTIYF,TGCGCCAGCAGCCAAACTCAGGCTTCTGGAAACACCATATATTTT
.,TRBV24-1,TRBD2,TRBJ2-1,CATSLGSGREQFF,TGTGCCACCAGTTTGGGTAGCGGGAGAGAGCAGTTCTTC
.,TRBV7-9,TRBD1,TRBJ1-2,CASSPSRLGQNYGYTF,TGTGCCAGCAGCCCTTCGCGTCTGGGACAGAACTATGGCTACACCTTC
once,TRBV11-2,TRBD2,TRBJ2-3,CASSLLWTSGSMDTQYF,TGTGCCAGCAGCTTATTGTGGACTAGCGGGAGTATGGATACGCAGTATTTT
.,TRBV27,.,TRBJ2-5,CASSSRAGEIETQYF,TGTGCCAGCAGTTCCCGGGCAGGGGAAATAGAGACCCAGTACTTC